Sequencing of this T cell receptor beta chain was carried out in a study of blood T cell repertoires in COVID-19. Turning to the study itself: The cDNA or gDNA used as material had been derived from T cells, B-cell-depleted T cells, or PBMCs.

The germline V and J ends were trimmed by 2 bases and 4 bases, with 9 bases remaining between them. CDR3 length: 14 residues. Germline assignment: CDR1 MNHNY and CDR2 SVGAGI (reference sequence). TCRdb's table, derived via immunoSEQ multiplex PCR, lists solely in-frame clones and lacks some. The sample yields 120,000 to 150,000 clones, around nine tenths seen once. The source of this sequence is a human donor in a cohort sampled during active COVID-19. The sample taken for sequencing was peripheral blood. The chain is built from TRBV6-6 and TRBJ1-5; D is possibly TRBD1 (5 bases). CDR3 sequence reads: CASSYTGGNQPQHF. The CDR3, as DNA: TGTGCCAGCAGTTACACGGGGGGGAATCAGCCCCAGCATTTT.